This T cell receptor beta chain was profiled in a study of T cell changes during pregnancy in multiple sclerosis. Produced via immunoSEQ multiplex PCR; TCRdb's table is partial and in-frame only. The data show roughly 55,000 clones, with 80% to 95% seen just once and approximately 0.18% held by the top ten. The CDR3 is made up of 16 amino acids. Germline lookup yields CDR1 SGHTA and CDR2 FQGNSA. The trim removed 0 bases at V and 7 bases at J, leaving 8 bases unmatched. This TCR was sampled from a female donor in good health, enrolled as a control in a pregnancy study. Sequenced material: CD4+ T cells from peripheral blood mononuclear cells, taken after pregnancy. V is TRBV7-2 and J is TRBJ2-7, with TRBD2 matching 11 bases. This CDR3 reads CASSLAIAGGRGEQYF. For the CDR3, the DNA is TGTGCCAGCAGCTTAGCGATAGCGGGGGGGCGGGGAGAGCAGTACTTC.